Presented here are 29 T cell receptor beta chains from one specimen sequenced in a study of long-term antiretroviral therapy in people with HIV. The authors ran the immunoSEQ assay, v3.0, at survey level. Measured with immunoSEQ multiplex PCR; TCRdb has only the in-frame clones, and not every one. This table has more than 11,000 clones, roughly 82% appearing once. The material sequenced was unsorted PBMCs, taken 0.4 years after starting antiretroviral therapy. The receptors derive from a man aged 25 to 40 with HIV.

The CDR3 sequence: CSASYGDTQYF. The CDR3 DNA reads as TGCAGTGCTAGTTACGGAGATACGCAGTATTTT. The rearrangement uses TRBV20-1 and TRBJ2-3, with unresolved D. This CDR3 comprises 11 residues. The ends were cut back, 3 bases at V and 5 bases at J, with 6 bases in the middle. In germline, CDR1 is DFQATT, CDR2 SNEGSKA (reference sequence).

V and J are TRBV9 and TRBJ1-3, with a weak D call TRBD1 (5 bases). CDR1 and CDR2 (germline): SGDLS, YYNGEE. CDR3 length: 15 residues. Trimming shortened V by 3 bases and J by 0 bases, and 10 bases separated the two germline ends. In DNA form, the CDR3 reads TGTGCCAGCAGCGCCAGGGTAGGCTCTGGAAACACCATATATTTT. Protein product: CASSARVGSGNTIYF. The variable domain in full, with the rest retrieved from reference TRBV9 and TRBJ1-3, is DSGVTQTPKHLITATGQRVTLRCSPRSGDLSVYWYQQSLDQGLQFLIQYYNGEERAKGNILERFSAQQFPDLHSELNLSSLELGDSALYFCASSARVGSGNTIYFGEGSWLTVV.

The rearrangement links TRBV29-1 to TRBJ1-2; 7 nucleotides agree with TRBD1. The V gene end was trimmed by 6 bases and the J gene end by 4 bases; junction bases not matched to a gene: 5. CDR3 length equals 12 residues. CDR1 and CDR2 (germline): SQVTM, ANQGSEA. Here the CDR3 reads CSVRQGGYGYTF. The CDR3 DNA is TGCAGCGTCCGACAGGGAGGCTATGGCTACACCTTC.

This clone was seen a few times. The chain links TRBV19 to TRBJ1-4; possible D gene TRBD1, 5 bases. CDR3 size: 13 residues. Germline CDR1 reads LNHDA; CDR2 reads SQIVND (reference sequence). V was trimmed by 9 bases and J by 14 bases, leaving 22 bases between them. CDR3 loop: CARLQGRELSLFF. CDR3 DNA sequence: TGTGCCAGACTTCAGGGAAGGGAGTTGTCCCTGTTTTTT.

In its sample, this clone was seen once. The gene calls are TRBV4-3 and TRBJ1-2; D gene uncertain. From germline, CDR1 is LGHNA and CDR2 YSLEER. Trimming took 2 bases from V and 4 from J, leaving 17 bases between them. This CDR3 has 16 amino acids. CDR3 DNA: TGCGCCAGCAGCCAACAGACTCTAGGCCCATTCTATGGCTACACCTTC. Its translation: CASSQQTLGPFYGYTF.

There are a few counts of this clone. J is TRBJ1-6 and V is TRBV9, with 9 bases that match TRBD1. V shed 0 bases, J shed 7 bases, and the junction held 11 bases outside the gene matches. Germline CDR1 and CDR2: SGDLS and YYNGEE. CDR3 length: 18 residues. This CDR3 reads CASSVEEWGQGFNSPLHF. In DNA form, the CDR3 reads TGTGCCAGCAGCGTAGAGGAATGGGGACAGGGTTTCAATTCACCCCTCCACTTT. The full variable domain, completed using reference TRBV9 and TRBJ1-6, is DSGVTQTPKHLITATGQRVTLRCSPRSGDLSVYWYQQSLDQGLQFLIQYYNGEERAKGNILERFSAQQFPDLHSELNLSSLELGDSALYFCASSVEEWGQGFNSPLHFGNGTRLTVT.

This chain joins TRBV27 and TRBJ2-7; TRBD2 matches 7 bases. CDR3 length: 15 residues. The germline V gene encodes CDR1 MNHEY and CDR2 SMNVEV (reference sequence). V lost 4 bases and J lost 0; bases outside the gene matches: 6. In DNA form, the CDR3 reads TGTGCCAGCAGTTCTAGCGGTTTCAGCTCCTACGAGCAGTACTTC. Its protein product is CASSSSGFSSYEQYF.

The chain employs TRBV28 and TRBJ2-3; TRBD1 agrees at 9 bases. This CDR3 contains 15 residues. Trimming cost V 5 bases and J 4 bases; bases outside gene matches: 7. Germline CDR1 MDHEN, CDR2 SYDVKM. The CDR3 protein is CASSLLQGAADTQYF. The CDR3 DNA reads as TGTGCCAGCAGTCTTTTACAGGGGGCTGCAGATACGCAGTATTTT.

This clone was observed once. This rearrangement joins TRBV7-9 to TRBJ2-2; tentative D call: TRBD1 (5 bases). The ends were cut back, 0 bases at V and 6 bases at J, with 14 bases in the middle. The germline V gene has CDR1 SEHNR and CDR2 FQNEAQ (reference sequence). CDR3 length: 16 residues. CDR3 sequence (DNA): TGTGCCAGCAGCTTAGCGGCAGGGTTAGGTGCCGGGGAGCTGTTTTTT. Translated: CASSLAAGLGAGELFF.

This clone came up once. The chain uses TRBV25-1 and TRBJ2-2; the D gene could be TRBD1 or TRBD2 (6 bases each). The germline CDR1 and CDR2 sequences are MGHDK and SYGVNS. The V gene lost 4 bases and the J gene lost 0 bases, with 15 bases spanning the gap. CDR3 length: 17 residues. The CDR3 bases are TGTGCCAGCAGTGGGGGAAGGGGGGCGGCGAACACCGGGGAGCTGTTTTTT. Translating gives CASSGGRGAANTGELFF.

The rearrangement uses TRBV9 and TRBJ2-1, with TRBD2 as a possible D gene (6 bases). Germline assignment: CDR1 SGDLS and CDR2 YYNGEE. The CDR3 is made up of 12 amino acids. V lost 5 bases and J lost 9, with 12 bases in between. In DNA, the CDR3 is TGTGCCAGCAGACCTACTAGCACTGAGCAGTTCTTC. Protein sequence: CASRPTSTEQFF. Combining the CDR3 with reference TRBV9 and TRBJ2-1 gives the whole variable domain DSGVTQTPKHLITATGQRVTLRCSPRSGDLSVYWYQQSLDQGLQFLIQYYNGEERAKGNILERFSAQQFPDLHSELNLSSLELGDSALYFCASRPTSTEQFFGPGTRLTVL.

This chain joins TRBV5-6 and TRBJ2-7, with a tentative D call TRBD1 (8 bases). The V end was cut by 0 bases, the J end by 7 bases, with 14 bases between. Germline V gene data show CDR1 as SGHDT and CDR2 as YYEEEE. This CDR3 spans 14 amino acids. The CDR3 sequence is CASSLEQGGWEQYF. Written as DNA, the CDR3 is TGTGCCAGCAGCTTGGAACAGGGGGGGTGGGAGCAGTACTTC. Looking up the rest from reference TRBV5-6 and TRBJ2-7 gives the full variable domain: DAGVTQSPTHLIKTRGQQVTLRCSPKSGHDTVSWYQQALGQGPQFIFQYYEEEERQRGNFPDRFSGHQFPNYSSELNVNALLLGDSALYLCASSLEQGGWEQYFGPGTRLTVT.

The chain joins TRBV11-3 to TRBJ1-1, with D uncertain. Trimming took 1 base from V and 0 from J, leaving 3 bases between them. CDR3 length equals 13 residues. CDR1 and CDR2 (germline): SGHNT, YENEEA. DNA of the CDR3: TGTGCCAGCAGCTTAGTAATGAACACTGAAGCTTTCTTT. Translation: CASSLVMNTEAFF.

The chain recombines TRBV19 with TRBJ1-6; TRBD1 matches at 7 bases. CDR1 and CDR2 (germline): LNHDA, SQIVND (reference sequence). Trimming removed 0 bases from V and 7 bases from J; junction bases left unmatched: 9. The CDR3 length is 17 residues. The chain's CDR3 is CASSIDGEGAENSPLHF. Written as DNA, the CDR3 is TGTGCCAGTAGTATAGACGGGGAGGGGGCCGAGAATTCACCCCTCCACTTT.

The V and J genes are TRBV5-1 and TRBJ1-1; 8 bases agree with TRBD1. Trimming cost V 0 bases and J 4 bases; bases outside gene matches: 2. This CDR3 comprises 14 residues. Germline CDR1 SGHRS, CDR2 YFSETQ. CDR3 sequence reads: CASSLEGQGTEAFF. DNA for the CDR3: TGCGCCAGCAGCTTGGAAGGACAGGGCACTGAAGCTTTCTTT.

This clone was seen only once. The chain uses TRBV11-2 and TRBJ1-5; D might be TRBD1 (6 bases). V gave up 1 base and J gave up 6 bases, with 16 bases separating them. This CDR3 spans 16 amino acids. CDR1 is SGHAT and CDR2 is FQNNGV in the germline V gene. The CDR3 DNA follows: TGTGCCAGCAGCTTAGGGAATTACAGGGCAGGTCAGCCCCAGCATTTT. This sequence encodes CASSLGNYRAGQPQHF.

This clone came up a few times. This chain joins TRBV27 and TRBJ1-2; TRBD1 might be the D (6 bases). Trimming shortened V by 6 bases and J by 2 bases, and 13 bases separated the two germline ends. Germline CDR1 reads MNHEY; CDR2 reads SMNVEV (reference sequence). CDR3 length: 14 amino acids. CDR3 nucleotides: TGTGCCAGCAGAGGACAGTCATCCAACTATGGCTACACCTTC. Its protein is CASRGQSSNYGYTF.

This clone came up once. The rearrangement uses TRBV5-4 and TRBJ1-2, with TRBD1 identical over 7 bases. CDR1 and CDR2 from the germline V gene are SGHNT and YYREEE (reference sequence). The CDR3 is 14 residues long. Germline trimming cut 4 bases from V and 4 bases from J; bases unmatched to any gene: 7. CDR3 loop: CASSPGTVFYGYTF. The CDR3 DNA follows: TGTGCCAGCAGCCCTGGGACAGTCTTCTATGGCTACACCTTC.

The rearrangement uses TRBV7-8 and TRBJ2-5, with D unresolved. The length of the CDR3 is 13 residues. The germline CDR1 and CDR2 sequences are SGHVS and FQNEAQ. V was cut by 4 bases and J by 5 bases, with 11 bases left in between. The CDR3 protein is CASSSRTRETQYF. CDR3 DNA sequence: TGTGCCAGCAGCTCCAGGACGAGGGAGACCCAGTACTTC.

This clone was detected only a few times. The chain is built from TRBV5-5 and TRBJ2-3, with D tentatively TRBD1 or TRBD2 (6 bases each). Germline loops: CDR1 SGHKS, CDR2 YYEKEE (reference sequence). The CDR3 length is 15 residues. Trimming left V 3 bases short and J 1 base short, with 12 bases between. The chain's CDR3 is CASSSPGEGTDTQYF. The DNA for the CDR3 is TGTGCCAGCAGCTCGCCAGGGGAGGGCACAGATACGCAGTATTTT.

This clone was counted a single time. CDR3 coding DNA: TGTGCCAGTAGGAGAGGCGGCATTAACACCGGGGAGCTGTTTTTT. Translating it yields CASRRGGINTGELFF. The chain carries TRBV19 and TRBJ2-2; D ambiguous. Trimming left V 6 bases short and J 2 bases short, with 13 bases between. The germline gives CDR1 LNHDA, CDR2 SQIVND (reference sequence). There are 15 residues in the CDR3. The complete variable domain, with remaining parts taken from reference TRBV19 and TRBJ2-2, reads DGGITQSPKYLFRKEGQNVTLSCEQNLNHDAMYWYRQDPGQGLRLIYYSQIVNDFQKGDIAEGYSVSREKKESFPLTVTSAQKNPTAFYLCASRRGGINTGELFFGEGSRLTVL.

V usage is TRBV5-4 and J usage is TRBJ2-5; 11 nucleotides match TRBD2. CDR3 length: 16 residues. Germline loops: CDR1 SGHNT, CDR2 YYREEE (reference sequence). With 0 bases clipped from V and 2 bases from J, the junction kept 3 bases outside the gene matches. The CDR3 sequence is CASSLAGLAAQETQYF. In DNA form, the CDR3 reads TGTGCCAGCAGCTTGGCGGGACTAGCGGCTCAAGAGACCCAGTACTTC.

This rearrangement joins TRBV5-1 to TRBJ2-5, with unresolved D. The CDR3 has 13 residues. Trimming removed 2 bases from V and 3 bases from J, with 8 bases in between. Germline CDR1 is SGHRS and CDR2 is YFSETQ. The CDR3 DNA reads TGCGCCAGCAGCTTACCTGGGGAAGAGACCCAGTACTTC. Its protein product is CASSLPGEETQYF.

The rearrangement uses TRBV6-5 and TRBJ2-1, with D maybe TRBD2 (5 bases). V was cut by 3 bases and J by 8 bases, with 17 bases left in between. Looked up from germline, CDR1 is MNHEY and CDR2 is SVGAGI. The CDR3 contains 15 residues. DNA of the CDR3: TGTGCCAGCAGTTATAGGCTAGCATCGTCTGATGAGCAGTTCTTC. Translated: CASSYRLASSDEQFF.

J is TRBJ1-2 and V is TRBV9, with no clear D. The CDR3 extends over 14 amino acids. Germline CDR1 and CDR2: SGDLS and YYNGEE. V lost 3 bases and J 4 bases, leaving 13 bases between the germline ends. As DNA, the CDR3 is TGTGCCAGCAGCGCCGGCCAGGTGATCTATGGCTACACCTTC. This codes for CASSAGQVIYGYTF.

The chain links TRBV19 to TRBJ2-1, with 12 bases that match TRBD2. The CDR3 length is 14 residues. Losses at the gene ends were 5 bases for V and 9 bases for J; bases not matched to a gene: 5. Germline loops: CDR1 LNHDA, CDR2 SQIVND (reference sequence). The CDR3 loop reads CASSPTSGRTEQFF. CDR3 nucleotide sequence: TGTGCCAGTAGTCCTACTAGCGGGAGGACTGAGCAGTTCTTC.

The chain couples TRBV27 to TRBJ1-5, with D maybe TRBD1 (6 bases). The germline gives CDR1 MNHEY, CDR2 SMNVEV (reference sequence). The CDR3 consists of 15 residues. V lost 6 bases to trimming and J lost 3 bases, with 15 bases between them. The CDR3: CASSSKQGNNQPQHF. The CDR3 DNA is TGTGCCAGCAGCTCCAAACAGGGAAACAATCAGCCCCAGCATTTT.

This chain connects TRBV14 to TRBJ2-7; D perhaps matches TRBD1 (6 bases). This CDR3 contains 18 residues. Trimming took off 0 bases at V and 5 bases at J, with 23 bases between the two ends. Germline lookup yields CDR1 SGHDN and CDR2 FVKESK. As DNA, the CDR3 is TGTGCCAGCAGCCAAGATAGCCCGTGGGACATGGGTTCCCACGAGCAGTACTTC. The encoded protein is CASSQDSPWDMGSHEQYF.

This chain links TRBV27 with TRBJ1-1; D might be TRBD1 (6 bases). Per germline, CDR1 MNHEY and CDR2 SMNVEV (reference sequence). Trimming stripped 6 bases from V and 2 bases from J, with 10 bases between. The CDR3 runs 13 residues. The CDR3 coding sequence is TGTGCCAGCAGGGTACAGGGAAACACTGAAGCTTTCTTT. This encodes CASRVQGNTEAFF.